This T cell receptor beta chain was sequenced during a study of cytomegalovirus exposure and HLA in healthy donors. Broader study findings: Researchers counted 164 TCR beta chains as cytomegalovirus-associated.

It was with 60 Vbeta and 13 Jbeta primers that the PCR ran. Clones were sequenced by immunoSEQ multiplex PCR, and TCRdb holds only the in-frame ones, with some missing. The data show 87,000 or so clones, with around 64% seen just once and more than 2.5% held by the top ten. J gave up 4 bases and V 4 bases, and 4 bases lay outside the gene matches. The CDR3 sequence is 14 residues long. About this clone itself: Antigen: not known.

The chain joins TRBV23-1 to TRBJ2-7; 10 bases line up with TRBD1. TRBV23-1 has ORF status, its function being uncertain. The origin of this receptor is a man in his 60s in good health and CMV-seronegative. Material: PBMCs. The DNA for the CDR3 is TGCGCCAGCAGTCGGGACAGGGGACGGTACGAGCAGTACTTC. Its protein product is CASSRDRGRYEQYF.